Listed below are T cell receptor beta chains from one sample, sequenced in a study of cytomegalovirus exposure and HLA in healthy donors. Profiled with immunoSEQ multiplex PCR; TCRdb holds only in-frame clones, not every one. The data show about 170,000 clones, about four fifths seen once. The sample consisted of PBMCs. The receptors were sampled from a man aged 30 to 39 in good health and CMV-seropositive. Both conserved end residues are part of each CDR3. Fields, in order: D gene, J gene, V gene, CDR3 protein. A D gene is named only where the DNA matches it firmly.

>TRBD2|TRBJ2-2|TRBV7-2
CASSLESGLASGELFF
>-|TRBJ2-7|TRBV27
CASSFKTVHSYEQYF
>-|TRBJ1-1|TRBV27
CASRQGSVNTEAFF
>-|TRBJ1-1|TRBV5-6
CASTSGPTGGTEAFF
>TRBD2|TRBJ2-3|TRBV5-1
CASSLGSGGGTDTQYF
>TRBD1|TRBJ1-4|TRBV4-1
CASSQGRTGEETNEKLFF
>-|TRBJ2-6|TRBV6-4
CASSDRWESGANVLTF
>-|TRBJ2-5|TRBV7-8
CASSLGAGEQETQYF
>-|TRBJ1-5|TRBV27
CASSLSLGVDLPQHF
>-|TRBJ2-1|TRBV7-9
CASSGSEQFF
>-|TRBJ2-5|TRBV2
CASMGSGEETQYF
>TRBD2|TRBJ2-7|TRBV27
CASSLDGGDSYEQYF
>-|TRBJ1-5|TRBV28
CASSSSLISGDQPQHF
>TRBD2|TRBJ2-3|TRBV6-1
CASSPRGGPDTQYF
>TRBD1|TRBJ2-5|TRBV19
CASSTLIQGTEETQYF
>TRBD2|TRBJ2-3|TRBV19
CASSISPRAGGPTDTQYF
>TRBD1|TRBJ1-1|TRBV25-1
CASSDLQGGDPPEAFF
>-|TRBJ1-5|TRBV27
CASSLMVGGNQPQHF
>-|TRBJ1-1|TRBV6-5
CASSYGQTEAFF
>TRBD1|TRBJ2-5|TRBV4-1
CASSQALRAGGFQETQYF
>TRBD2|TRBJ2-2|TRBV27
CASSPLLAGGPGELFF
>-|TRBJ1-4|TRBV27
CASSLSGLGEKLFF
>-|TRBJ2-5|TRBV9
CASSVVASQETQYF
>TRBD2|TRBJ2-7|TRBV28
CASSFLTLAGVNGAYEQYF
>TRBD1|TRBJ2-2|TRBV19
CASRGQGPGELFF
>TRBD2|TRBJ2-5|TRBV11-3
CASSFPGTTGETQYF
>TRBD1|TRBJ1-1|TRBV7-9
CSSSPTRDRGADTEAFF
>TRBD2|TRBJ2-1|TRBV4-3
CASSQYRGGLKQFF
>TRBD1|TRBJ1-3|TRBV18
CASSPPGQGAGNTIYF
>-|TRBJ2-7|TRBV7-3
CASSLSPTQFTEQYF
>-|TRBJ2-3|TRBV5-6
CASSLWTAPYTDTQYF
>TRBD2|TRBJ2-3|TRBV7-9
CASSLDVLAGEADTQYF
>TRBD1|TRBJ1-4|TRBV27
CASSPGQRARRGDGKLFF
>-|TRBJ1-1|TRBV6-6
CASSPVNTEAFF
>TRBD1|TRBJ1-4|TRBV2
CASTGDRAFNEKLFF
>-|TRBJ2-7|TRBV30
CAWSWRCEQYF
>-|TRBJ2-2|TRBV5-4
CASSPRVATTTGELFF
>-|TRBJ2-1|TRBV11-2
CASSLGDTVDNEQFF
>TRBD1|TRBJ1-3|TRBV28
CASSSDRGTFGNTIYF
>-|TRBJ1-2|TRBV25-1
CASAGTNYGHTF
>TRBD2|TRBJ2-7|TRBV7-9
CSSSPAEREKPYEQYF
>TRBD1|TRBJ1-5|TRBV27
CASSRDRGGNQPQHF
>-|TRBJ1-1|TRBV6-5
CASSPAGLESCAFF
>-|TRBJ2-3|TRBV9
CASSVTEGLNTDTQYF
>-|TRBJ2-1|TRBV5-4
CASSPGLKKYNEQFF
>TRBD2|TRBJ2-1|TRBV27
CASTERGYNEQFF
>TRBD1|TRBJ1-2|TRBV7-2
CASSTGQGDYGYTF
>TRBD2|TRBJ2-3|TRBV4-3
CASSQEVGAGGYTDTQYF
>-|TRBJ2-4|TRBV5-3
CALPWEKPLAKNIQYF
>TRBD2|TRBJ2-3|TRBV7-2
CASSPLLAGGRDTDTQYF
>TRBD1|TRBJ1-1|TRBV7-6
CASSFDREVPEAFF
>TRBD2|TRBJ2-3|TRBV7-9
CASSFPLAGVITDTQYF
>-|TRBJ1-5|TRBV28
CASQSGYNQPQHF
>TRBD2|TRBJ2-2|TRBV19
CASSRPGLAGHTGELFF
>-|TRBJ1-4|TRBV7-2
CASSRGGTSNEKLFF